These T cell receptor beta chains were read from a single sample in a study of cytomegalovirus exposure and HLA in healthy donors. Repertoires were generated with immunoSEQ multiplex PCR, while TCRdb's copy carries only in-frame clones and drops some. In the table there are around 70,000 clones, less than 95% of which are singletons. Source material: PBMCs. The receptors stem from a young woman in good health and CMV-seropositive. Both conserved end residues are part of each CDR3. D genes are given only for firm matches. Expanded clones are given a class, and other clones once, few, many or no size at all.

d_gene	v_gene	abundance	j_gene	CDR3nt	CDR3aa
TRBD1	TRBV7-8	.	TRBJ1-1	TGTGCCAGCAGCCGGGACAGGGTTGTCACTGAAGCTTTCTTT	CASSRDRVVTEAFF
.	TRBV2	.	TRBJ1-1	TGTGCCAGCAGTCCGACGACTGCGGGGAACACTGAAGCTTTCTTT	CASSPTTAGNTEAFF
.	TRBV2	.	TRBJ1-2	TGTGCCAGCAGTGAATCCAGGAACTATGGCTACACCTTC	CASSESRNYGYTF
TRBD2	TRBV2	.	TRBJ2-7	TGTGCCACTTCTGGACTAGCGGGAGAGTTGGAGCAGTACTTC	CATSGLAGELEQYF
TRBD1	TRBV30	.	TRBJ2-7	TGTGCCTGGAGCACGACAGGGTACGAGCAGTACTTC	CAWSTTGYEQYF
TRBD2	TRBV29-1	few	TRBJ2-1	TGCAGCGCCTCCGCCGGGGGGGGAGGCAATGAGCAGTTCTTC	CSASAGGGGNEQFF
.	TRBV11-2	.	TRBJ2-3	TGTGCCAGCAGATGGACTACCGGGCCCTTAGATACGCAGTATTTT	CASRWTTGPLDTQYF
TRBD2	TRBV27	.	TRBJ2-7	TGTGCCAGCAGCCTGGGACTAGCGGGTGGGTCCTACGAGCAGTACTTC	CASSLGLAGGSYEQYF
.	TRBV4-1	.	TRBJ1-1	TGCGCCAGCAGACAGGGAATCGCGGCTGAAGCTTTCTTT	CASRQGIAAEAFF
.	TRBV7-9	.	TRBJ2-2	TGTGCCAGCAGCTCGACGGACAGTCACACCGGGGAGCTGTTTTTT	CASSSTDSHTGELFF
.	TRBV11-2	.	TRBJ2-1	TGTGCCAGCAGCTTAGACTGGGTGCGGAATGAGCAGTTCTTC	CASSLDWVRNEQFF
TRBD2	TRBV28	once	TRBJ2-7	TGTGCCAGCACCGAGGGACTAGCGCGAGCCTACGAGCAGTACTTC	CASTEGLARAYEQYF
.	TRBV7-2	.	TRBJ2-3	TGTGCCAGCAGCTTACAGGGTGACGGTACGCAGTATTTT	CASSLQGDGTQYF
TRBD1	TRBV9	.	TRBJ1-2	TGTGCCAGCAGCGTAGTAGGGGGCAGCTATGGCTACACCTTC	CASSVVGGSYGYTF
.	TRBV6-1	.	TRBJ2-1	TGTGCCAGCCATCCCAGCGGCATACACAATGAGCAGTTCTTC	CASHPSGIHNEQFF
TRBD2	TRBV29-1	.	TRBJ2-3	TGCAGCGTTGACGCAGGGAATAGCGGGACAGATACGCAGTATTTT	CSVDAGNSGTDTQYF
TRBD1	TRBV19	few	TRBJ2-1	TGTGCCAGTAGTATTGGCCAGTCCAGGGGGAATGAGCAGTTCTTC	CASSIGQSRGNEQFF
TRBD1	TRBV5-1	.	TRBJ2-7	TGCGCCAGCAGCCTGTGGACAGGGCAGAACTACGAGCAGTACTTC	CASSLWTGQNYEQYF
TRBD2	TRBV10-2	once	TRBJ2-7	TGCGCCAGCATCCTTGGGTTGGGGGGGGCCTACGAGCAGTACTTC	CASILGLGGAYEQYF
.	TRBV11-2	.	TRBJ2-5	TGTGCCAGCAGCCCTAAAGAGACCCAGTACTTC	CASSPKETQYF
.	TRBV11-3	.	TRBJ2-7	TGTGCCAGCAGCCCCCCCAAAAGCGCCTGTCCCTACGAGCAGTACTTC	CASSPPKSACPYEQYF
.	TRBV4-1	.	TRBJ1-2	TGCGCCAGCAGCCAAGGAGAGGGTAACTATGGCTACACCTTC	CASSQGEGNYGYTF
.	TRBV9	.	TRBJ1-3	TGTGCCAGCACCCGTAGTGGGGCAGCCTCTGGAAACACCATATATTTT	CASTRSGAASGNTIYF
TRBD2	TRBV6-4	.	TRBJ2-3	TGTGCCAGCAGGGGAGCGGGAGGGCCGAGAACAGATACGCAGTATTTT	CASRGAGGPRTDTQYF
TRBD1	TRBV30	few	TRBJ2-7	TGTGCCTGGAGTTACCGGGACAGGGCCGAGCAGTACTTC	CAWSYRDRAEQYF
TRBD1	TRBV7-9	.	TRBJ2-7	TGTGCCAGCAGCCGACAGGGGGCTTACGAGCAGTACTTC	CASSRQGAYEQYF
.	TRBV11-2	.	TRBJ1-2	TGTGCCAGCAGCGCGACGACCAGGGGTAGCTATGGCTACACCTTC	CASSATTRGSYGYTF
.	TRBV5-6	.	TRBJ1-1	TGTGCCAGCAGCGAGGGTGCTCATATGAACACTGAAGCTTTCTTT	CASSEGAHMNTEAFF
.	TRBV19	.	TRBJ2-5	TGTGCCAGTAGTACCGACCCCGCCCCAGCAGCGCGCCAAGAGACCCAGTACTTC	CASSTDPAPAARQETQYF
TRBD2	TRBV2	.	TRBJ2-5	TGTGCCAGCGGGCCGGGACTAGCGGGGGAAAACCAAGAGACCCAGTACTTC	CASGPGLAGENQETQYF
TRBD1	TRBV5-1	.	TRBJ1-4	TGCGCCAGCAGCCCGGACAGGGGGCGTTCTAATGAAAAACTGTTTTTT	CASSPDRGRSNEKLFF
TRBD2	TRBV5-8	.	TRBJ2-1	TGTGCCAGCAGCTCTGGACTAGCGGGAGTAATGAATGAGCAGTTCTTC	CASSSGLAGVMNEQFF
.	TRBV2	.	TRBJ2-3	TGTGCCAGCGGTCCGAGACGGGGGAGCACAGATACGCAGTATTTT	CASGPRRGSTDTQYF
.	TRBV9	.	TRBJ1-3	TGTGCCAGCAGCGTAGGAGGACAGATCTTTTCTGGAAACACCATATATTTT	CASSVGGQIFSGNTIYF
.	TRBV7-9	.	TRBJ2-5	TGTGCCAGCAGCTTATTTGTTACGGGTAGGGGAGAGACCCAGTACTTC	CASSLFVTGRGETQYF
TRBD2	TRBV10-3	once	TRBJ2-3	TGTGCCATCAGTGAAGCGGGAACTAGCACAGATACGCAGTATTTT	CAISEAGTSTDTQYF
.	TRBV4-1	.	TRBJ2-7	TGCGCCAGCAGCCCGGGCAGGGCCACCTACGAGCAGTACTTC	CASSPGRATYEQYF